This entry features one TCR beta chain sequence. Every patient was untreated before thyroid surgery. The data derive from a study of metastatic and nonmetastatic thyroid tumors. The CDR3 runs 14 residues. CDR1 is MDHEN and CDR2 is SYDVKM in the germline V gene. The ends were cut back, 2 bases at V and 2 bases at J, with 10 bases in the middle. TCRdb reprocessed the PCR reads using MiXCR. The sample shows over 9,000 clones, about 25% of them seen only once. The V call is TRBV28, the J call TRBJ2-7; perhaps TRBD1 as D (5 bases). The sample taken for sequencing was tumor tissue. The source is a female donor with papillary thyroid cancer or a benign thyroid nodule (not recorded which). Some clones in this sample may be carry-over from other donors' samples. CDR3 in amino acids: CASSLQGYAYEQYF. The CDR3 coding sequence is TGTGCCAGCAGTTTACAGGGATACGCCTACGAGCAGTACTTC.